This T cell receptor beta chain was sequenced during a study of CD8 T cells in ankylosing spondylitis. CDR1 is SGHRS and CDR2 is YFSETQ in the germline V gene. The CDR3 extends over 15 amino acids. V gave up 4 bases and J gave up 2 bases, with 14 bases separating them. Study-wide results and limits: Some motif variants had been reported before (in reactive arthritis synovial fluid and blood). Significant enrichment of disease-linked clones was reported in matched ankylosing spondylitis synovial fluid. A motif in TCR beta, a set of seven to nine highly homologous variants, appeared characteristic of ankylosing spondylitis blood.

MiXCR, run by TCRdb on the 5' RACE reads, gives a single entry per CDR3 protein. The sample lists 150,000 to 200,000 distinct CDR3 sequences; about an eighth were seen once. At least ten counts were recorded for this clonotype. What it binds is unknown. The chain employs TRBV5-1 and TRBJ2-3, with D unresolved. The receptor was derived from a female donor with ankylosing spondylitis or in good health (not recorded which). The sequenced sample was blood, either unsorted or a sorted T cell fraction (not recorded which). CDR3 sequence reads: CASSQFPFNTDTQYF. DNA for the CDR3: TGCGCCAGCAGCCAGTTCCCCTTCAACACAGATACGCAGTATTTT.